Listed here are 3 T cell receptor beta chains from one sample, sequenced in a study of shared clonotypes between healthy human individuals. The method was immunoSEQ multiplex PCR; TCRdb's version includes in-frame clones alone and lacks a portion of them. This sample yields about 990,000 clones, of which around 78% are seen a single time; roughly 0.55% belongs to the top ten. The sample taken for sequencing was memory CD4+ T cells from PBMCs. Subset: CD45RA-negative fraction. All receptors derive from a man aged 18 to 30 in good health. Some clones in this sample may be carry-over from other donors' samples.

This clone came up once. The chain recombines TRBV30 with TRBJ1-4, with D unresolved. V lost 3 bases, J lost 3 bases, and 8 bases lay in between. From germline, CDR1 is GTSNPN and CDR2 SVGIG (reference sequence). The CDR3 consists of 13 residues. CDR3 amino acids: CAWRRAPNEKLFF. The CDR3 DNA sequence: TGTGCCTGGAGGAGGGCTCCTAATGAAAAACTGTTTTTT.

The V and J genes are TRBV4-1 and TRBJ1-5, with D perhaps TRBD1 (6 bases). Trimming removed 0 bases at V and 6 bases at J, with 12 bases between. The CDR3 sequence is 15 residues long. Per the germline V gene, CDR1 is MGHRA and CDR2 is YSYEKL. CDR3 bases: TGCGCCAGCAGCCAAGATCCCGGGGGCGGTCAGCCCCAGCATTTT. This gives the protein CASSQDPGGGQPQHF.

This clone was detected only a few times. The CDR3 region is CAIPGAMSSNQPQHF. CDR3 nucleotides: TGTGCCATCCCAGGGGCTATGTCTAGCAATCAGCCCCAGCATTTT. This sequence joins TRBV19 and TRBJ1-5; perhaps TRBD1 as D (6 bases). The CDR3 covers 15 residues. With 10 bases removed from V and 0 bases from J, the gap between germline ends came to 16 bases. Germline CDR1 reads LNHDA; CDR2 reads SQIVND (reference sequence).